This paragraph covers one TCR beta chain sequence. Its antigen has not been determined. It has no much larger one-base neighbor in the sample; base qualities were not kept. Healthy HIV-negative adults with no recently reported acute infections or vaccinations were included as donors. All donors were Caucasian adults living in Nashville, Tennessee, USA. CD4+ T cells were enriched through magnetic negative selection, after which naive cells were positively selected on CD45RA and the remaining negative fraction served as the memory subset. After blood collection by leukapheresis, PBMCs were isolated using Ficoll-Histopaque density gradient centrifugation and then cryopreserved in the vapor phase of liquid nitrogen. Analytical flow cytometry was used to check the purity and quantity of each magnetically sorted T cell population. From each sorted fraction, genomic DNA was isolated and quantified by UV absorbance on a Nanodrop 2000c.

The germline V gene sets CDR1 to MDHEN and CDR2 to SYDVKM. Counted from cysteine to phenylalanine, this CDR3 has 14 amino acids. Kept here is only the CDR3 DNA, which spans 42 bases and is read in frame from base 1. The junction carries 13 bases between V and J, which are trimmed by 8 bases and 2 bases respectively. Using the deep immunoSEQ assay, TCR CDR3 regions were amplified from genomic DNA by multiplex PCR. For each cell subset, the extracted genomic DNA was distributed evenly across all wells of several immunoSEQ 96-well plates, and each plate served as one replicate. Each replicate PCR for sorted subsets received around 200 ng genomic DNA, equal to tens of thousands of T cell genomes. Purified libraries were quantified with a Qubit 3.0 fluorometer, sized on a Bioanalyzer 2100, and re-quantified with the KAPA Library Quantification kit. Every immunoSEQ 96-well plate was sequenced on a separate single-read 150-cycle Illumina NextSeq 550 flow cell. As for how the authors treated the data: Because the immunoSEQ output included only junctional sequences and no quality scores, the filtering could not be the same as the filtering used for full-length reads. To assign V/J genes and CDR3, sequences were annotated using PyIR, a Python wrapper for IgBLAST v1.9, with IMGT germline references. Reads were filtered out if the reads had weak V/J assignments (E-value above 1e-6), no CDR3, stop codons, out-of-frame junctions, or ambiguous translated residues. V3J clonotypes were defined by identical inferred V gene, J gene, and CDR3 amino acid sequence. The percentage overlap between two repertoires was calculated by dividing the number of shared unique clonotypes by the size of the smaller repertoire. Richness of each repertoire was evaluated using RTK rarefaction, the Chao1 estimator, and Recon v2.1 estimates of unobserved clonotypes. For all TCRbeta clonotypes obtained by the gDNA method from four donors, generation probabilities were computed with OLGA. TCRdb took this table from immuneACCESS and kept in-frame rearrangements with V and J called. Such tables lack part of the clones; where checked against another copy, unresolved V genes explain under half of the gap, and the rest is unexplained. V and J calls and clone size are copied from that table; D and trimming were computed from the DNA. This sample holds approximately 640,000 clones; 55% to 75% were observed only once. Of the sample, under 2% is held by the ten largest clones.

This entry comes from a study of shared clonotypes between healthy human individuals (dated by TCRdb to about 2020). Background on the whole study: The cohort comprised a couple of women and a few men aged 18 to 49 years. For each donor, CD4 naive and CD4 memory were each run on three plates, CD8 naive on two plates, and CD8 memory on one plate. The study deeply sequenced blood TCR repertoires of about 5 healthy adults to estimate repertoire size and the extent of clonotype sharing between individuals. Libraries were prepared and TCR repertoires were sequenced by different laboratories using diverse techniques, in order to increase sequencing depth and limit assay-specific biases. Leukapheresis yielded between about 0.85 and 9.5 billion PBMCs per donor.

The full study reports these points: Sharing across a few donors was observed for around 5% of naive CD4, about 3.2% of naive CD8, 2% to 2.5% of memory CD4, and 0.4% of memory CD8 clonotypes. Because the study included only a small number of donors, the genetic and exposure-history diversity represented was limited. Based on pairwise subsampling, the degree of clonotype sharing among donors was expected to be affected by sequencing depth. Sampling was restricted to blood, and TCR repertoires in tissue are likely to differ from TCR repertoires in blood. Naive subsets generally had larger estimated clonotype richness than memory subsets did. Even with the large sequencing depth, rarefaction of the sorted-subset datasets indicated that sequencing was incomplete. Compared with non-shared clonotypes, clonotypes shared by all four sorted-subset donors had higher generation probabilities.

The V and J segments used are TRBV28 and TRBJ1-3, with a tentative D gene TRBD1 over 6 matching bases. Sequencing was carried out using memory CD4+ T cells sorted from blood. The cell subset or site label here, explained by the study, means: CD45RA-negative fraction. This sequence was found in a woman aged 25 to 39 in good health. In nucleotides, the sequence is TGTGCCAGCGGGGGCGGGGTGGCTGGAAACACCATATATTTT. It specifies CASGGGVAGNTIYF. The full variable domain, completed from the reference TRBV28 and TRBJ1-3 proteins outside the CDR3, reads DVKVTQSSRYLVKRTGEKVFLECVQDMDHENMFWYRQDPGLGLRLIYFSYDVKMKEKGDIPEGYSVSREKKERFSLILESASTNQTSMYLCASGGGVAGNTIYFGEGSWLTVV.